A single TCR beta chain is shown here with its context. Its antigen is unknown. Per the germline V gene, CDR1 is MNHEY and CDR2 is SMNVEV (reference sequence). This CDR3 has 12 amino acids. The V gene end was trimmed by 5 bases and the J gene end by 7 bases; junction bases not matched to a gene: 1. The sample comes from a study of cytomegalovirus exposure and HLA in healthy donors. Whole-study results and caveats: The authors enumerated around 150 TCR beta chains as linked to cytomegalovirus.

The donors were in the roughly 110-subject validation cohort; that cohort was separate from the approximately 700-subject first cohort. Data came from immunoSEQ multiplex PCR; TCRdb stores just in-frame clones and leaves some out. This table holds tens of thousands of clones, 90% to 95% found once. The sequencing sample was made of PBMCs. The receptor's source is a woman younger than 45 in good health and CMV-seropositive. The chain uses TRBV27 and TRBJ2-1; 8 bases align to TRBD2. CDR3: CASSSGGNEQFF. CDR3 coding DNA: TGTGCCAGCAGTAGCGGGGGAAATGAGCAGTTCTTC.